The 18 T cell receptor beta chains in this list originate from one sample, sequenced in a study of cytomegalovirus exposure and HLA in healthy donors. Primers for the PCR totalled 60 Vbeta and 13 Jbeta. The protocol was immunoSEQ multiplex PCR, while the TCRdb copy is restricted to in-frame clones and leaves out a portion. This sample has around 150,000 clones, with about 79% found just once. Sample: PBMCs. Source of these receptors: a man aged 45-65 years in good health and CMV-seropositive.

The J gene is TRBJ2-7, the V gene TRBV11-2; tentative D call: TRBD2 (5 bases). This CDR3 is built from 13 residues. V lost 5 bases, J lost 5 bases, and 13 bases lay in between. Per the germline V gene, CDR1 is SGHAT and CDR2 is FQNNGV. The CDR3 DNA reads TGTGCCAGCAGCGGAACTAGAGGGAACGAGCAGTACGTC. The encoded protein is CASSGTRGNEQYV.

V gene TRBV6-1 combines with J gene TRBJ1-2; 7 bases agree with TRBD1. The length of the CDR3 is 14 residues. The V gene end was trimmed by 8 bases and the J gene end by 3 bases; junction bases not matched to a gene: 9. CDR1 and CDR2 (germline): MNHNS, SASEGT. This CDR3 is CASWIATGDYGYTF. CDR3 DNA sequence: TGTGCCAGCTGGATTGCAACAGGGGACTATGGCTACACCTTC.

The V gene is TRBV7-9, the J gene TRBJ2-1, with D hard to call. There are 13 residues in the CDR3. Germline lookup yields CDR1 SEHNR and CDR2 FQNEAQ (reference sequence). Trimming shortened V by 5 bases and J by 6 bases, and 11 bases separated the two germline ends. DNA for the CDR3: TGTGCCAGCAGCCTTACCGCGGCCAATGAGCAGTTCTTC. It encodes CASSLTAANEQFF.

The gene calls are TRBV6-5 and TRBJ1-1; TRBD1 matches at 7 bases. The CDR3 totals 14 residues. Losses at the gene ends were 6 bases for V and 4 bases for J; bases not matched to a gene: 8. The V gene's germline CDR1 is MNHEY and CDR2 SVGAGI. The CDR3 sequence: CASSRTGAGTEAFF. The CDR3 bases are TGTGCCAGCAGCCGTACAGGGGCTGGCACTGAAGCTTTCTTT.

The genes are TRBV6-6 and TRBJ2-1; the match to TRBD2 covers 12 bases. Trimming took 5 bases from V and 7 from J; bases not matched to a gene: 6. Per the germline V gene, CDR1 is MNHNY and CDR2 is SVGAGI (reference sequence). The CDR3 is made up of 15 amino acids. This CDR3 is CASSPGLAGKNEQFF. CDR3 nucleotide sequence: TGTGCCAGCAGTCCCGGACTAGCGGGAAAGAATGAGCAGTTCTTC.

The rearrangement uses TRBV20-1 and TRBJ1-2, with D unclear. Trimming took off 2 bases at V and 2 bases at J, with 3 bases between the two ends. CDR1 is DFQATT and CDR2 is SNEGSKA in the germline V gene (reference sequence). The length of the CDR3 is 11 residues. CDR3 nucleotides: TGCAGTGCTAGACAGAACTATGGCTACACCTTC. It yields the protein CSARQNYGYTF.

The V gene is TRBV6-5, the J gene TRBJ2-4; D might be TRBD2 (5 bases). This CDR3 is built from 13 residues. Germline V gene lookup returns CDR1 MNHEY and CDR2 SVGAGI. The V gene lost 8 bases and the J gene lost 8 bases, with 16 bases spanning the gap. The CDR3 is CASRGFEEDIQYF. The CDR3 DNA follows: TGTGCCAGCCGGGGATTCGAGGAGGACATTCAGTACTTC.

V gene TRBV7-9 combines with J gene TRBJ2-2; D is ambiguous. Germline V gene lookup returns CDR1 SEHNR and CDR2 FQNEAQ (reference sequence). The CDR3 sequence is 13 residues long. Trimming stripped 5 bases from V and 2 bases from J, with 6 bases between. The CDR3 DNA follows: TGTGCCAGCAGCCCCGTCAACACCGGGGAGCTGTTTTTT. This sequence encodes CASSPVNTGELFF.

V gene TRBV7-2 combines with J gene TRBJ2-5; 11 bases map to TRBD1. Germline V CDR1 and CDR2: SGHTA, FQGNSA. Trimming at V came to 5 bases and at J to 6 bases, leaving 5 bases not matched to a gene. This CDR3 contains 14 residues. The CDR3 coding sequence is TGTGCCAGCAGCGGTTGGGACAGGGGGAAGACCCAGTACTTC. This gives the protein CASSGWDRGKTQYF.

The chain employs TRBV5-1 and TRBJ2-2; 7 nucleotides match TRBD1. Trimming took 2 bases from V and 2 from J; bases not matched to a gene: 3. The germline V gene has CDR1 SGHRS and CDR2 YFSETQ. The CDR3 has 15 residues. Here the CDR3 DNA reads TGCGCCAGCAGCTTCCGGGACAGTAACACCGGGGAGCTGTTTTTT. Protein product: CASSFRDSNTGELFF.

V is TRBV5-6 and J is TRBJ2-6; D is perhaps TRBD2 (7 bases). Trimming took 6 bases from V and 4 from J, leaving 14 bases between them. The CDR3 covers 15 residues. Germline lookup yields CDR1 SGHDT and CDR2 YYEEEE. CDR3 amino acids: CASIGGAAGANVLTF. DNA of the CDR3: TGTGCCAGCATTGGGGGGGCGGCCGGGGCCAACGTCCTGACTTTC.

Turning to this clone: Other nucleotide sequences in the sample specify the same CDR3. The chain recombines TRBV12-5 with TRBJ2-3; a weak D match, TRBD2 (5 bases). CDR1 is LGHNT, CDR2 FRNRAP, per germline. The germline V and J ends were trimmed by 0 bases and 4 bases, with 14 bases remaining between them. The CDR3 has 16 residues. For the CDR3, the DNA is TGTGCTAGTGGTTTGGTACGGCAAAGAGGGCCAGATACGCAGTATTTT. This encodes CASGLVRQRGPDTQYF.

The chain recombines TRBV6-6 with TRBJ1-1, with 8 bases matching TRBD1. V lost 0 bases to trimming and J lost 7 bases; unmatched junction nucleotides: 7. From germline, CDR1 is MNHNY and CDR2 SVGAGI (reference sequence). There are 15 residues in the CDR3. This chain's CDR3 is CASSYSPTGAGEAFF. In DNA form, the CDR3 reads TGTGCCAGCAGTTACTCTCCGACAGGGGCAGGTGAAGCTTTCTTT.

This clone showed up just a few times. The V call is TRBV27, the J call TRBJ2-1; 10 nucleotides agree with TRBD1. This CDR3 is built from 12 residues. V shed 10 bases, J shed 7 bases, and the junction held 4 bases outside the gene matches. Germline V gene sequence: CDR1 MNHEY, CDR2 SMNVEV (reference sequence). The CDR3 DNA sequence: TGTGCCACCTCGGACAGGGGGAATGAGCAGTTCTTC. This codes for CATSDRGNEQFF.

The gene calls are TRBV4-1 and TRBJ2-1, with 7 bases identical to TRBD2. There are 12 residues in the CDR3. CDR1 and CDR2 (germline): MGHRA, YSYEKL. V dropped 3 bases and J dropped 10; count of bases not matched to a gene: 3. CDR3 sequence: CASSQVGGEQFF. CDR3 coding DNA: TGCGCCAGCAGCCAGGTCGGGGGGGAGCAGTTCTTC.

The J gene is TRBJ1-1, the V gene TRBV5-8; D unclear. This CDR3 comprises 14 residues. CDR1 and CDR2 from the germline V gene are SGHTS and YDEGEE. V lost 4 bases to trimming and J lost 5 bases, with 15 bases between them. Here the CDR3 DNA reads TGTGCCAGCAGCCCTCGACGAGGGCGAACTGAAGCTTTCTTT. The encoded protein is CASSPRRGRTEAFF.

This clone was counted only a few times. The chain combines TRBV7-7 with TRBJ2-7, with D possibly matching TRBD1 (6 bases). There are 14 residues in the CDR3. The germline V and J ends were trimmed by 5 bases and 0 bases, with 11 bases remaining between them. From germline, CDR1 is SSHAT and CDR2 FNYEAQ (reference sequence). The CDR3 here is CASSPLQGSYEQYF. The CDR3 region has the DNA TGTGCCAGCAGCCCTCTACAGGGCTCCTACGAGCAGTACTTC.

V usage is TRBV27 and J usage is TRBJ2-7, with D uncertain. The CDR3 loop spans 16 amino acids. In germline, CDR1 is MNHEY, CDR2 SMNVEV (reference sequence). Trimming took off 5 bases at V and 0 bases at J, with 17 bases between the two ends. The CDR3 DNA follows: TGTGCCAGCAGTCCCCAGGTGCTTACCGGCTCCTACGAGCAGTACTTC. Translated: CASSPQVLTGSYEQYF.